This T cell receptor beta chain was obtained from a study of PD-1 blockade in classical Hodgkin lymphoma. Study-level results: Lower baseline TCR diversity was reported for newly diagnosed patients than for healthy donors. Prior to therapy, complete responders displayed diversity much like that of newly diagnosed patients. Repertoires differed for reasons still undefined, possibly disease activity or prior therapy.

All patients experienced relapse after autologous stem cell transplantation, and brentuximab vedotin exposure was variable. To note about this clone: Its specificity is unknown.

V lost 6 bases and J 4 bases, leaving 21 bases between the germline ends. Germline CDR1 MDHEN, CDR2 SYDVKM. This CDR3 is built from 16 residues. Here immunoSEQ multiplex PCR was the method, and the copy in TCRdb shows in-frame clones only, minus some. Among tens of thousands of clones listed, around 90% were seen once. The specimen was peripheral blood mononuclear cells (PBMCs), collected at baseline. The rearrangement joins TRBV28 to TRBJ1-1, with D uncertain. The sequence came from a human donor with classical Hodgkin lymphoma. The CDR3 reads CASSLVPAGAGTEAFF. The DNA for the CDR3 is TGTGCCAGCAGCCTTGTCCCGGCGGGCGCGGGCACTGAAGCTTTCTTT.